This entry is about one T cell receptor beta chain. Its specificity is unknown. Using a J-beta primer mix together with a sample-barcoded 5' primer, a second PCR was run for roughly 6 to 12 cycles. Each TCR beta cDNA got a 12-nucleotide random molecular identifier. A single record per CDR3 protein comes from TCRdb applying MiXCR to the 5' RACE reads. Among about a million distinct CDR3 sequences, under 40% were seen once, and the ten largest hold around 13%. This sample was included in a study of blood T cells in healthy people across ages. Germline V gives CDR1 SEHNR, CDR2 FQNEAQ (reference sequence). V lost 1 base and J lost 3, with 15 bases in between. The CDR3 covers 17 residues. The donors, aged roughly 6 to 100, were healthy Caucasians from Russia. Every sample had a minimum of 6 million PBMCs isolated. Study-wide points: The lack of PBMC sorting stopped any conclusive naive versus antigen-experienced comparison.

This sequence joins TRBV7-9 and TRBJ2-2; no definite D call. The specimen sequenced was blood. The source of this sequence is a man between 18 and 29 years old in good health. CDR3 protein: CASSLVIGLDDTGELFF. The CDR3 nucleotides are TGTGCCAGCAGCTTAGTCATCGGGTTGGACGACACCGGGGAGCTGTTTTTT.